This T cell receptor (beta chain) was sequenced during a study of cytomegalovirus exposure and HLA in healthy donors. Overall study findings and caveats: TCR beta chains associated with HLA were, in a later analysis, more clonally expanded than equally common others. As a later analysis showed, several of the most significant clusters appeared to be linked to common viral pathogens.

This donor's CMV serostatus is unrecorded. Germline assignment: CDR1 SEHNR and CDR2 FQNEAQ (reference sequence). The CDR3 is 16 residues long. To note about this clone: Its specificity is not known. Germline is not matched at one junction end, which may reflect a read error.

PCR amplification relied on 60 Vbeta primers (plus 13 Jbeta primers). Libraries were prepared by immunoSEQ multiplex PCR; TCRdb keeps only in-frame clonotypes and omits some of them. The profile shows more than 200,000 clones, over 75% of them singletons. The J gene is TRBJ2-5, the V gene TRBV7-9; 11 bases line up with TRBD2. What was sequenced was PBMCs. This sequence was found in a human donor in good health. The CDR3 loop is CSSSLVGSGRVETQYF. The CDR3 nucleotides are TGTTCCAGCAGCCTAGTCGGTAGCGGGAGGGTCGAGACCCAGTACTTC.